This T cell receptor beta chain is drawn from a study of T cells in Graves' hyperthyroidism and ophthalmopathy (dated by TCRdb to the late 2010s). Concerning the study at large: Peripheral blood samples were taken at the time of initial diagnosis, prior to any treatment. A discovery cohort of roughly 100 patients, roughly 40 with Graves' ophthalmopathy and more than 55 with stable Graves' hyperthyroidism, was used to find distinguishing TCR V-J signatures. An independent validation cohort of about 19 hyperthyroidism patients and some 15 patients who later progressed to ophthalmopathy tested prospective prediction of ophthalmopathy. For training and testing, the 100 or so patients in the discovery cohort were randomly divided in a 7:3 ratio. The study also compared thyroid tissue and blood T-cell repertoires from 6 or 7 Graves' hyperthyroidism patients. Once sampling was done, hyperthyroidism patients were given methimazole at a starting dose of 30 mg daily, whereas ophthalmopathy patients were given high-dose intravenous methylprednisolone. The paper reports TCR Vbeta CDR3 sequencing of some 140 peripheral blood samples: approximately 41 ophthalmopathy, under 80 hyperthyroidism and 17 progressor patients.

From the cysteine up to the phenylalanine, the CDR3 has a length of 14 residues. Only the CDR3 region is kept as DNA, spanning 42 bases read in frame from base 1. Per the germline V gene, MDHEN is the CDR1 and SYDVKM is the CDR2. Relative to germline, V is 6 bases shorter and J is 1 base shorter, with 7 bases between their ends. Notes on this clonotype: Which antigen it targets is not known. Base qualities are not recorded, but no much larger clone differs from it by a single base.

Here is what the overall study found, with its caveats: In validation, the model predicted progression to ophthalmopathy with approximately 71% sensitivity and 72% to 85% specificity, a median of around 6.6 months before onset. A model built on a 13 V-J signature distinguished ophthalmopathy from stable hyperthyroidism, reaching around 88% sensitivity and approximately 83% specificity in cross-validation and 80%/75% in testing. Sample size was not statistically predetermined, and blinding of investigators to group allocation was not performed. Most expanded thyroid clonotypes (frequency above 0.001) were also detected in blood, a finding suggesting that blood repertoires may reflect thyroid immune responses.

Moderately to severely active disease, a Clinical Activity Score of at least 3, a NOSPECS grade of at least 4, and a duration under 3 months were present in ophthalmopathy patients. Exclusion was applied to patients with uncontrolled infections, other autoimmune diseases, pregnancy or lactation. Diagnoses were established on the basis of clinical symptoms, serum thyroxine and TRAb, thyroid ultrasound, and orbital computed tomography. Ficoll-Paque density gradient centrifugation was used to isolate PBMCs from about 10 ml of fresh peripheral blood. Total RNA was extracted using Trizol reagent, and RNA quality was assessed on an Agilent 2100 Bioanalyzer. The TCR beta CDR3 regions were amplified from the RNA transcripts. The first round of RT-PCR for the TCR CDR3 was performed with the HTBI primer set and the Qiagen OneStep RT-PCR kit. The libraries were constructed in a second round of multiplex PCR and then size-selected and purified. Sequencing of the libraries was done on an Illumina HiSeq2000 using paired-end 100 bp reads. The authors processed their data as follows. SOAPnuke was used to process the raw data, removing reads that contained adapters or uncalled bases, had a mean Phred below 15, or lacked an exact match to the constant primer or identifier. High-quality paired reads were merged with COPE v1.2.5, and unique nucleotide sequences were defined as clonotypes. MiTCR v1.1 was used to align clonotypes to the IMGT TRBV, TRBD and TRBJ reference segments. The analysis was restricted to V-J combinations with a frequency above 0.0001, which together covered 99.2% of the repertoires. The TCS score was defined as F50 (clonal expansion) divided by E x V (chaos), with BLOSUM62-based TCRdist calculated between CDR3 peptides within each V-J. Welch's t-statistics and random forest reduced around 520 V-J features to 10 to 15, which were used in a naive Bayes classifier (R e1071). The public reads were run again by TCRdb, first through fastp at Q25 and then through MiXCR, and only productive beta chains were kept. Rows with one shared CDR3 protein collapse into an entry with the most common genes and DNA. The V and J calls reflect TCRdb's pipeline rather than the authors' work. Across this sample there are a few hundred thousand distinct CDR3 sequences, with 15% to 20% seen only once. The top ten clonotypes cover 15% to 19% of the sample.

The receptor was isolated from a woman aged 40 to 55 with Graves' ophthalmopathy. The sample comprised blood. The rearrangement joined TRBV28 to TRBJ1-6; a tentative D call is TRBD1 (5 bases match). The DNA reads TGTGCCAGCAGCCGACAGTCCTATAATTCACCCCTCCACTTT. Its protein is CASSRQSYNSPLHF. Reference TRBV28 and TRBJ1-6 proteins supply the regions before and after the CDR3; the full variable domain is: DVKVTQSSRYLVKRTGEKVFLECVQDMDHENMFWYRQDPGLGLRLIYFSYDVKMKEKGDIPEGYSVSREKKERFSLILESASTNQTSMYLCASSRQSYNSPLHFGNGTRLTVT.